The 18 T cell receptor beta chains reported below all come from one sample, sequenced in a study of blood T cell repertoires in COVID-19. Sequencing used immunoSEQ multiplex PCR; TCRdb keeps in-frame clones, though not all of them. Of about 120,000 clones listed, 75% to 85% are singletons. The sequenced material came from peripheral blood. Receptors were obtained from an elderly woman with acute or convalescent COVID-19.

This clone was seen a handful of times. The chain combines TRBV9 with TRBJ2-3; no reliable D call. V lost 0 bases to trimming and J lost 0 bases, with 5 bases between them. The CDR3 covers 14 residues. In germline, CDR1 is SGDLS, CDR2 YYNGEE. The CDR3 coding sequence is TGTGCCAGCAGCGTAGTCGGGAGCACAGATACGCAGTATTTT. It encodes CASSVVGSTDTQYF. Full variable domain (outside the CDR3, taken from reference TRBV9 and TRBJ2-3): DSGVTQTPKHLITATGQRVTLRCSPRSGDLSVYWYQQSLDQGLQFLIQYYNGEERAKGNILERFSAQQFPDLHSELNLSSLELGDSALYFCASSVVGSTDTQYFGPGTRLTVL.

This clone was observed a few times. In the same sample, other DNA sequences code for this CDR3. V usage is TRBV5-1 and J usage is TRBJ1-4; 9 nucleotides agree with TRBD1. Germline V gene sequence: CDR1 SGHRS, CDR2 YFSETQ. V lost 0 bases, J lost 7 bases, and 1 base stayed unmatched. This CDR3 spans 14 amino acids. CDR3 bases: TGCGCCAGCAGCTTGGGACAGGGGGGTGAAAAACTGTTTTTT. This translates into CASSLGQGGEKLFF.

A remark on this clone: One junction end disagrees with the germline gene, perhaps due to a read error. The chain is built from TRBV4-2 and TRBJ1-2; D may be TRBD1 (5 bases). Germline CDR1 reads LGHNA; CDR2 reads YNFKEQ. This CDR3 comprises 14 residues. The CDR3, as DNA: TGTGCCAGCAGCGGGGCGGAAGCTAACTATGGCTACGCCTTC. This codes for CASSGAEANYGYAF.

The rearrangement joins TRBV19 to TRBJ1-2, with D possibly matching TRBD1 (5 bases). This CDR3 is 14 amino acids long. Germline-derived CDR1 and CDR2 are LNHDA and SQIVND (reference sequence). V dropped 3 bases and J dropped 6 bases, with 14 bases sitting between them. The CDR3 nucleotides read TGTGCCAGTAGTATCACAGGCATTGGCGATGGCTACACCTTC. Protein product: CASSITGIGDGYTF.

The chain joins TRBV7-2 to TRBJ1-4, with 9 nucleotides matching TRBD1. This CDR3 has 15 residues. Per germline, CDR1 SGHTA and CDR2 FQGNSA. V lost 4 bases to trimming and J lost 7 bases; unmatched junction nucleotides: 7. The CDR3 spells CASSWNGQGSEKLFF. CDR3 bases: TGTGCCAGCAGCTGGAACGGACAGGGGTCTGAAAAACTGTTTTTT.

This chain uses TRBV30 with TRBJ1-1; D gene unclear. The V gene lost 3 bases and the J gene lost 1 base, with 12 bases spanning the gap. This CDR3 is built from 14 residues. Germline V gene data show CDR1 as GTSNPN and CDR2 as SVGIG (reference sequence). This CDR3 reads CAWRNPTGNTEAFF. The CDR3 DNA reads as TGTGCCTGGAGGAACCCGACGGGGAACACTGAAGCTTTCTTT.

For the CDR3, the DNA is TGTGCCAGCAGTCTCAGGGGAGCTAACTATGGCTACACCTTC. The encoded protein is CASSLRGANYGYTF. This rearrangement joins TRBV27 to TRBJ1-2; possible D gene TRBD1, 6 bases. The CDR3 runs 14 residues. The V end was cut by 5 bases, the J end by 0 bases, with 10 bases between. Germline lookup yields CDR1 MNHEY and CDR2 SMNVEV (reference sequence).

V is TRBV12-3 or TRBV12-4 and J is TRBJ2-1, with no clear D. The CDR3 is 11 amino acids. Trimming cost V 5 bases and J 4 bases, with 3 bases left between them. CDR3 sequence (DNA): TGTGCCAGCAGTATATACAATGAGCAGTTCTTC. Residues: CASSIYNEQFF.

This clone has a handful of counts. This chain connects TRBV12-5 to TRBJ2-7, with 8 bases lining up with TRBD1. This CDR3 spans 15 amino acids. The germline gives CDR1 LGHNT, CDR2 FRNRAP. The V and J ends lost 6 bases and 3 bases, in that order; junction bases with no gene match: 10. CDR3 residues: CASGPGQVLDYEQYF. The CDR3 DNA reads TGTGCTAGTGGACCGGGACAGGTTCTTGACTACGAGCAGTACTTC.

In its sample, this clone was seen once. The V gene is TRBV4-1, the J gene TRBJ2-2; TRBD2 agrees at 7 bases. This CDR3 has 14 residues. Trimming cost V 4 bases and J 5 bases; bases outside gene matches: 4. Germline V lookup: CDR1 MGHRA, CDR2 YSYEKL. The CDR3 reads CASSRAGFTGELFF. The CDR3, as DNA: TGCGCCAGCAGCCGAGCGGGATTTACCGGGGAGCTGTTTTTT.

The chain recombines TRBV6-5 with TRBJ1-1, with 9 bases identical to TRBD1. Germline CDR1 and CDR2: MNHEY and SVGAGI. The CDR3 contains 15 residues. The J segment lost 1 base and the V segment lost 6 bases, leaving 6 bases of the junction unmatched. The CDR3 bases are TGTGCCAGCAGCCGGGGACAGGGCTGGAACACTGAAGCTTTCTTT. It codes for CASSRGQGWNTEAFF.

The chain recombines TRBV9 with TRBJ2-1; possible D gene TRBD1, 6 bases. With 4 bases removed from V and 4 bases from J, the gap between germline ends came to 15 bases. Per the germline V gene, CDR1 is SGDLS and CDR2 is YYNGEE. This CDR3 spans 15 amino acids. The chain's CDR3 is CASSFRGQPYNEQFF. The CDR3 coding sequence is TGTGCCAGCAGCTTCCGAGGACAGCCTTACAATGAGCAGTTCTTC.

In nucleotides, the CDR3 is TGTGCCAGCAGTTTATGGGGCAGCAACTATGGCTACACCTTC. It specifies CASSLWGSNYGYTF. The J gene is TRBJ1-2, the V gene TRBV27; tentatively, D is TRBD1 (5 bases). Germline values: CDR1 MNHEY, CDR2 SMNVEV (reference sequence). The ends were cut back, 1 base at V and 2 bases at J, with 8 bases in the middle. The CDR3 has 14 residues.

The rearrangement uses TRBV28 and TRBJ2-7; 12 nucleotides agree with TRBD2. Germline CDR1 is MDHEN and CDR2 is SYDVKM. With 4 bases clipped from V and 3 bases from J, the junction kept 13 bases outside the gene matches. The CDR3 totals 18 residues. The CDR3 reads CASSSAGLTSGSYYEQYF. CDR3 sequence (DNA): TGTGCCAGCAGTTCCGCCGGCCTGACTAGCGGGAGCTACTACGAGCAGTACTTC.

This chain connects TRBV5-6 to TRBJ2-1; possibly TRBD2 for D (6 bases). CDR1 is SGHDT and CDR2 is YYEEEE in the germline V gene. The CDR3 runs 12 residues. Trimming removed 4 bases at V and 5 bases at J, with 7 bases between. CDR3 loop: CASSRLDNEQFF. In DNA, the CDR3 is TGTGCCAGCAGCCGACTAGACAATGAGCAGTTCTTC.

This clone was counted between two and nine times. The V call is TRBV12-5, the J call TRBJ1-5; D remains ambiguous. The CDR3 is 12 residues long. Per the germline V gene, CDR1 is LGHNT and CDR2 is FRNRAP. The ends were cut back, 8 bases at V and 6 bases at J, with 11 bases in the middle. CDR3 region: CASSAGSQPQHF. The CDR3 DNA sequence: TGTGCTAGTTCAGCGGGGAGTCAGCCCCAGCATTTT. The full variable domain, with the rest looked up from reference TRBV12-5 and TRBJ1-5, is DARVTQTPRHKVTEMGQEVTMRCQPILGHNTVFWYRQTMMQGLELLAYFRNRAPLDDSGMPKDRFSAEMPDATLATLKIQPSEPRDSAVYFCASSAGSQPQHFGDGTRLSIL.

V is TRBV14 and J is TRBJ1-3, with D possibly being TRBD1 (6 bases). V was shortened by 4 bases and J by 0 bases, with 10 bases between the two germline ends. The CDR3 spans 15 residues. Germline lookup yields CDR1 SGHDN and CDR2 FVKESK. The CDR3 loop reads CASSPDSHSGNTIYF. CDR3 bases: TGTGCCAGCAGCCCGGACAGTCACTCTGGAAACACCATATATTTT.

This chain connects TRBV19 to TRBJ2-2, with TRBD1 as a possible D gene (6 bases). Trimming stripped 3 bases from V and 6 bases from J, with 11 bases between. The CDR3 has 14 amino acids. Germline V gene data show CDR1 as LNHDA and CDR2 as SQIVND (reference sequence). CDR3 amino acids: CASSISRGAGELFF. CDR3 DNA: TGTGCCAGTAGTATTAGCAGGGGCGCCGGGGAGCTGTTTTTT.